This is a list of T cell receptor beta chains from one sample in a study of T cell responses to AZD1222 COVID-19 vaccine. Clones were read by immunoSEQ multiplex PCR, and TCRdb kept only the in-frame ones, dropping some. The sample lists 100,000 or so clones, about 94% occurring once. The sample consisted of peripheral blood, taken on day 0 of AZD1222 vaccination. All receptors come from an adult in good health. The CDR3 runs from the conserved cysteine through the conserved F or W. The D gene is left open where the match is weak. A clone size is listed for some rows: how often the clone was seen (once, few, many), or a class if it is expanded.

D | J | size | V | DNA | CDR3
. | TRBJ1-2 | few | TRBV9 | TGTGCCAGCAGCCCCGTTCCCGGGGACGACTATGGCTACACCTTC | CASSPVPGDDYGYTF
. | TRBJ1-1 | . | TRBV30 | TGTGCCTGGAGCGCACCCTTCACTGAAGCTTTCTTT | CAWSAPFTEAFF
. | TRBJ2-7 | . | TRBV3-1/TRBV3-2 | TGTGCCAGCAGCCCGTCGGGCAGGGCTGGCGAGCAGTACTTC | CASSPSGRAGEQYF
. | TRBJ1-1 | . | TRBV12-5 | TGTGCTAGTGGTTTGACCCTACGGGGACAGAACACTGAAGCTTTCTTT | CASGLTLRGQNTEAFF
. | TRBJ2-1 | . | TRBV15 | TGTGCCACCAGCAGAGCTTTTTTGGCGGATTCCAACAATGAGCAGTTCTTC | CATSRAFLADSNNEQFF
TRBD2 | TRBJ2-5 | . | TRBV7-3 | TGTGCCAGCAGCTTCTTTAGCGGGGGCCCAGAGACCCAGTACTTC | CASSFFSGGPETQYF
. | TRBJ1-6 | . | TRBV5-6 | TGTGCCAGCAGCTTGTTAACTAATTCACCCCTCCACTTT | CASSLLTNSPLHF
TRBD2 | TRBJ2-3 | . | TRBV3-1/TRBV3-2 | TGTGCCAGCAGCCAAGAATGGACCGTTTCGGCTAGCGGGAGGATGCCAGATACGCAGTATTTT | CASSQEWTVSASGRMPDTQYF
. | TRBJ1-5 | once | TRBV18 | TGTGCCAGCTCACGCAGCAACCTTAATAGCAATCAGCCCCAGCATTTT | CASSRSNLNSNQPQHF
TRBD1 | TRBJ2-7 | . | TRBV5-5 | TGTGCCAGCAGCTTGGCTCGGGACACCTCAGGGGGTTACGAGCAGTACTTC | CASSLARDTSGGYEQYF
TRBD1 | TRBJ2-2 | . | TRBV2 | TGTGCCAGCAGCCGACAGGGGGCAGCCGGGGAGCTGTTTTTT | CASSRQGAAGELFF
TRBD2 | TRBJ2-1 | . | TRBV13 | TGTGCCAGCAGCACCCGCCGACTAGCGGGAGGTAATGAGCAGTTCTTC | CASSTRRLAGGNEQFF
. | TRBJ1-1 | . | TRBV6-4 | TGTGCCAGCAGTGCGGGGGCAGCCACTGAAGCTTTCTTT | CASSAGAATEAFF
TRBD1 | TRBJ1-6 | . | TRBV13 | TGTGCCAGCAGCTTAGGGGGGACAGGGGGTAATTCACCCCTCCACTTT | CASSLGGTGGNSPLHF
. | TRBJ2-1 | . | TRBV11-3 | TGTGCCAGCAGCTTAGATCGGGGCGGGACAGCCTACAATGAGCAGTTCTTC | CASSLDRGGTAYNEQFF
TRBD1 | TRBJ2-2 | . | TRBV19 | TGTGCCAGTGAAGGACAGGGGGCGGGCACCGGGGAGCTGTTTTTT | CASEGQGAGTGELFF
TRBD1 | TRBJ1-4 | . | TRBV6-1 | TGTGCCAGCAGTGAAGGTCGAGGACAGGGGTTCGAAAAACTGTTTTTT | CASSEGRGQGFEKLFF
. | TRBJ1-6 | . | TRBV2 | TGCGCCAGCAGTGGGCAGAAAAATTCACCCCTCCACTTT | CASSGQKNSPLHF
. | TRBJ2-6 | . | TRBV28 | TGTGCCAGAACTCGCGGCCCTGGGGCCAACGTCCTGACTTTC | CARTRGPGANVLTF
TRBD1 | TRBJ1-5 | . | TRBV12-5 | TGTGCTAGTGGTTTGGCGACCCCGGACAGGCGAAATCAGCCCCAGCATTTT | CASGLATPDRRNQPQHF
. | TRBJ1-2 | . | TRBV18 | TGTGCCAGCTCACCAGGGCAGCACTATGGCTACACCTTC | CASSPGQHYGYTF
. | TRBJ2-7 | . | TRBV7-8 | TGTGCCAGCAGTCGGGACAAGGGACCGACCTACGAGCAGTACTTC | CASSRDKGPTYEQYF
. | TRBJ1-2 | . | TRBV28 | TGTGCCAGCAGTTTAGGGGGGGGCTTCGTGCGCTATGGCTACACCTTC | CASSLGGGFVRYGYTF
. | TRBJ1-1 | . | TRBV19 | TGTGCCAGTATCCCCGAACCAGGCAGGTATCCTGAAGCTTTCTTT | CASIPEPGRYPEAFF
. | TRBJ2-3 | . | TRBV28 | TGTGCCAGCAGTTTATGGGGTGTCGGCACAGATACGCAGTATTTT | CASSLWGVGTDTQYF
. | TRBJ1-3 | . | TRBV4-3 | TGCGCCAGCAGCCAAGAGGAGTACTCTGGAAACACCATATATTTT | CASSQEEYSGNTIYF
. | TRBJ2-1 | . | TRBV12-5 | TGTGCTAGTGGTTTGGAACTAGCTAGGGACAATGAGCAGTTCTTC | CASGLELARDNEQFF
. | TRBJ1-2 | . | TRBV19 | TGTGCCAGTATAAATCCGGGTTTGGACGCCATGGGTGGCTACACCTTC | CASINPGLDAMGGYTF
. | TRBJ1-2 | . | TRBV9 | TGTGCCAGCAGCGTAGGGGCAGGGGTCAACTATGGCTACACCTTC | CASSVGAGVNYGYTF
. | TRBJ2-2 | . | TRBV3-1/TRBV3-2 | TGTGCCAGCAGCCCCTTTCCAGGGGTCGGGAACACCGGGGAGCTGTTTTTT | CASSPFPGVGNTGELFF
TRBD2 | TRBJ2-6 | . | TRBV9 | TGTGCCAGCAGCGTAGGGACTAGGAACTCGGGGGCCAACGTCCTGACTTTC | CASSVGTRNSGANVLTF
TRBD2 | TRBJ2-3 | once | TRBV11-2 | TGTGCCAGCAGCTTTGTGGGCGGGGGGGCCGGAGATACGCAGTATTTT | CASSFVGGGAGDTQYF
. | TRBJ1-6 | . | TRBV3-1/TRBV3-2 | TGTGCCAGCAGCCTGGGCCTCATGGGAGCTAATTCACCCCTCCACTTT | CASSLGLMGANSPLHF
. | TRBJ1-1 | . | TRBV5-5 | TGTGCCAGCACCGTGAGGTCGGAATTCGCTGAAGCTTTCTTT | CASTVRSEFAEAFF
. | TRBJ2-7 | . | TRBV11-3 | TGTGCCAGCAGCTTAGACGAGATCTCCCACGAGCAGTACTTC | CASSLDEISHEQYF
TRBD1 | TRBJ1-1 | . | TRBV5-1 | TGCGCCAGCAGCTCCGGACAGGGCAGCACTGAAGCTTTCTTT | CASSSGQGSTEAFF
. | TRBJ1-6 | once | TRBV2 | TGTGCCAGCAGTACAGGGTACCACCTCCACTTT | CASSTGYHLHF
. | TRBJ1-4 | . | TRBV7-8 | TGTGCCAGCAGCTTAGTTCTGACAGTGACTAATGAAAAACTGTTTTTT | CASSLVLTVTNEKLFF
. | TRBJ1-4 | once | TRBV15 | TGTGCCACCAGCGACGCAGGGGACTATAATGAAAAACTGTTTTTT | CATSDAGDYNEKLFF
. | TRBJ2-2 | . | TRBV5-1 | TGCGCCAGCAGCCTAGTTGACAGCACCGGGGAGCTGTTTTTT | CASSLVDSTGELFF
. | TRBJ2-5 | . | TRBV5-4 | TGTGCCAGCAGCTTACGCCAAGAGACCCAGTACTTC | CASSLRQETQYF
. | TRBJ1-1 | . | TRBV6-1 | TGTGCCAGCAGTGAAGCGGGATTGATGAGCGCTTTCTTT | CASSEAGLMSAFF
. | TRBJ1-1 | . | TRBV11-3 | TGTGCCAGCAGCTCCATCTTGATCGGGGAAGCTTTCTTT | CASSSILIGEAFF
TRBD2 | TRBJ2-3 | once | TRBV6-5 | TGTGCCAGCAGCCGGATGACTAGCTCAGATACGCAGTATTTT | CASSRMTSSDTQYF
. | TRBJ2-7 | . | TRBV15 | TGTGCCACCAGCAGGGATCAGGGCCACGAGCAGTACTTC | CATSRDQGHEQYF
. | TRBJ1-2 | . | TRBV6-2/TRBV6-3 | TGTGCCAGCAGTTACTCGGTCGTCAGGGCCGGCTACACCTTC | CASSYSVVRAGYTF
TRBD1 | TRBJ2-1 | . | TRBV9 | TGTGCCAGCAGCGGCGCCGGGACAGGGCCTTACAATGAGCAGTTCTTC | CASSGAGTGPYNEQFF